The 27 T cell receptor beta chains reported below all come from one sample, sequenced in a study of cytomegalovirus exposure and HLA in healthy donors. The PCR ran on 60 Vbeta and 13 Jbeta primers. The method was immunoSEQ multiplex PCR; TCRdb's version includes in-frame clones alone and lacks a portion of them. The sample contains 90,000 to 130,000 clones, over 60% of which appear only once. Sequencing used PBMCs. The origin of the receptors is a man aged 25 to 40 in good health and CMV-seropositive.

The rearrangement uses TRBV5-1 and TRBJ2-7, with 9 nucleotides matching TRBD2. V lost 4 bases, J lost 5 bases, and 7 bases stayed unmatched. Germline CDR1 reads SGHRS; CDR2 reads YFSETQ. The CDR3 covers 14 residues. In DNA form, the CDR3 reads TGCGCCAGCAGCGTGGCGGGGGGGCAGGACGAGCAGTACTTC. This encodes CASSVAGGQDEQYF.

V gene TRBV10-3 combines with J gene TRBJ2-7; 7 bases align to TRBD2. CDR3 length: 16 amino acids. The V gene end was trimmed by 8 bases and the J gene end by 7 bases; junction bases not matched to a gene: 20. Germline V gene lookup returns CDR1 ENHRY and CDR2 SYGVKD. In nucleotides, the CDR3 is TGTGCCATCGGGCAGGGTGGGGCTAGCGGAGCGGGGGAGCAGTACTTC. It specifies CAIGQGGASGAGEQYF.

The rearrangement uses TRBV5-3 and TRBJ1-2; possibly TRBD1 for D (6 bases). TRBV5-3 is known as an ORF, though its function is uncertain. The length of the CDR3 is 14 residues. Trimming stripped 4 bases from V and 4 bases from J, with 14 bases between. CDR3 sequence: CARSPGGGAYGYTF. In nucleotides, the CDR3 is TGTGCCAGAAGCCCGGGCGGGGGCGCCTATGGCTACACCTTC.

This chain links TRBV5-8 with TRBJ1-2; the D is unclear. CDR1 and CDR2 (germline): SGHTS, YDEGEE. Trimming shortened V by 6 bases and J by 1 base, and 13 bases separated the two germline ends. This CDR3 contains 14 residues. CDR3 bases: TGTGCCAGCACCGAGAGAGGGTTTAACTATGGCTACACCTTC. Translation: CASTERGFNYGYTF.

This clone was seen at least ten times. The chain has TRBV6-4 and TRBJ2-2; 9 bases match TRBD2. The V gene's germline CDR1 is MRHNA and CDR2 SNTAGT. The CDR3 spans 17 residues. V lost 0 bases and J lost 4; bases outside the gene matches: 6. The CDR3 bases are TGTGCCAGCAGTGACTCGACAGGCGGGGGGGCCACCGGGGAGCTGTTTTTT. Its translation is CASSDSTGGGATGELFF.

The V gene is TRBV7-2, the J gene TRBJ2-3; the match to TRBD2 covers 9 bases. Trimming took 3 bases from V and 1 from J; bases not matched to a gene: 11. Looked up from germline, CDR1 is SGHTA and CDR2 is FQGNSA. The CDR3 has 18 amino acids. DNA for the CDR3: TGTGCCAGCAGCTTGGAGTCCCTGCGGGGGGGACGCACAGATACGCAGTATTTT. This gives the protein CASSLESLRGGRTDTQYF.

This rearrangement joins TRBV18 to TRBJ2-7; maybe TRBD2 (5 bases). Germline CDR1 and CDR2: KGHSH and LQKENI. There are 14 residues in the CDR3. Trimming left V 3 bases short and J 2 bases short, with 11 bases between. The CDR3 region is CASSPPTTPYEQYF. In DNA, the CDR3 is TGTGCCAGCTCACCGCCGACTACTCCCTACGAGCAGTACTTC.

In the case of this clone: Other nucleotide sequences from this sample produce the same CDR3. This rearrangement joins TRBV30 to TRBJ1-3, with TRBD1 matching 7 bases. The V gene's germline CDR1 is GTSNPN and CDR2 SVGIG (reference sequence). The length of the CDR3 is 14 residues. Trimming took 2 bases from V and 0 from J; bases not matched to a gene: 1. CDR3 nucleotide sequence: TGTGCCTGGAGTACAGGGGACTCTGGAAACACCATATATTTT. Translating gives CAWSTGDSGNTIYF. The full variable domain, with the rest looked up from reference TRBV30 and TRBJ1-3, is SQTIHQWPATLVQPVGSPLSLECTVEGTSNPNLYWYRQAAGRGLQLLFYSVGIGQISSEVPQNLSASRPQDRQFILSSKKLLLSDSGFYLCAWSTGDSGNTIYFGEGSWLTVV.

V usage is TRBV6-1 and J usage is TRBJ2-1; D uncertain. CDR1 and CDR2 (germline): MNHNS, SASEGT. The germline V and J ends were trimmed by 6 bases and 8 bases, with 11 bases remaining between them. The CDR3 is 12 amino acids. The CDR3: CASSPVSDEQFF. CDR3 coding DNA: TGTGCCAGCAGCCCCGTTTCGGATGAGCAGTTCTTC.

In its sample, this clone was seen a few times. This rearrangement joins TRBV5-4 to TRBJ2-1; 10 bases line up with TRBD2. The length of the CDR3 is 16 residues. CDR1 is SGHNT, CDR2 YYREEE, per germline (reference sequence). After removal of 2 bases from V and 8 bases from J, the junction contained 10 bases not matched to a gene. CDR3 in DNA: TGTGCCAGCAGCTTCCCCCAGCGGGGGGGCCCACATGAGCAGTTCTTC. This codes for CASSFPQRGGPHEQFF.

The J gene is TRBJ2-5, the V gene TRBV5-1, with 7 bases fitting TRBD1. CDR3 length equals 16 residues. V lost 4 bases, J lost 2 bases, and 11 bases stayed unmatched. Germline CDR1 SGHRS, CDR2 YFSETQ. The CDR3 DNA is TGCGCCAGCAGCAGACCGATAGGGGGCGGACAAGAGACCCAGTACTTC. Translating gives CASSRPIGGGQETQYF.

J is TRBJ1-2 and V is TRBV5-5; D might be TRBD1 (6 bases). Trimming removed 0 bases at V and 4 bases at J, with 13 bases between. Per germline, CDR1 SGHKS and CDR2 YYEKEE (reference sequence). CDR3 length equals 15 residues. The CDR3 protein is CASSLEWGPGYGYTF. In DNA form, the CDR3 reads TGTGCCAGCAGCTTGGAATGGGGGCCGGGCTATGGCTACACCTTC. Full variable domain (outside the CDR3, taken from reference TRBV5-5 and TRBJ1-2): DAGVTQSPTHLIKTRGQQVTLRCSPISGHKSVSWYQQVLGQGPQFIFQYYEKEERGRGNFPDRFSARQFPNYSSELNVNALLLGDSALYLCASSLEWGPGYGYTFGSGTRLTVV.

V gene TRBV13 combines with J gene TRBJ1-3; a possible D gene is TRBD1 (5 bases). The CDR3 totals 14 residues. The V and J ends lost 4 bases and 1 base respectively, with 8 bases between them. In germline, CDR1 is PRHDT, CDR2 FYEKMQ (reference sequence). In DNA, the CDR3 is TGTGCCAGCAGCTCCCGACAGTCTGGAAACACCATATATTTT. Protein sequence: CASSSRQSGNTIYF.

V is TRBV5-6 and J is TRBJ2-7, with 13 bases aligning to TRBD2. Per the germline V gene, CDR1 is SGHDT and CDR2 is YYEEEE. The CDR3 consists of 17 residues. V dropped 4 bases and J dropped 0; count of bases not matched to a gene: 7. The CDR3 spells CASSDPTSGGTSYEQYF. As DNA, the CDR3 is TGTGCCAGCAGCGATCCGACTAGCGGGGGGACCTCCTACGAGCAGTACTTC. The full variable domain, in which reference TRBV5-6 and TRBJ2-7 provide the parts outside the CDR3, is DAGVTQSPTHLIKTRGQQVTLRCSPKSGHDTVSWYQQALGQGPQFIFQYYEEEERQRGNFPDRFSGHQFPNYSSELNVNALLLGDSALYLCASSDPTSGGTSYEQYFGPGTRLTVT.

The V and J genes are TRBV7-9 and TRBJ1-5; D not certain. Looked up from germline, CDR1 is SEHNR and CDR2 is FQNEAQ (reference sequence). The V end lost 8 bases, the J end lost 5 bases, and 10 bases lay between the germline ends. There are 12 residues in the CDR3. In DNA, the CDR3 is TGTGCCAGCTCGGAGGGAGATCAGCCCCAGCATTTT. Encoded protein: CASSEGDQPQHF.

The rearrangement uses TRBV5-4 and TRBJ1-4; tentative D call: TRBD1 (6 bases). Trimming removed 5 bases at V and 4 bases at J, with 15 bases between. The CDR3 length is 15 residues. The germline V gene has CDR1 SGHNT and CDR2 YYREEE (reference sequence). CDR3 bases: TGTGCCAGCAGTCCGGGAGGGGGGGGTAATGAAAAACTGTTTTTT. Its translation is CASSPGGGGNEKLFF. Full variable domain (rest looked up from reference TRBV5-4 and TRBJ1-4): ETGVTQSPTHLIKTRGQQVTLRCSSQSGHNTVSWYQQALGQGPQFIFQYYREEENGRGNFPPRFSGLQFPNYSSELNVNALELDDSALYLCASSPGGGGNEKLFFGSGTQLSVL.

The J gene is TRBJ2-1, the V gene TRBV2, with 12 bases identical to TRBD1. This CDR3 region has 13 residues. Germline V gene lookup returns CDR1 SNHLY and CDR2 FYNNEI. The J segment lost 9 bases and the V segment lost 8 bases, leaving 5 bases of the junction unmatched. The CDR3 DNA sequence: TGTGCCAGCTGGGGACAGGGGGCGGGTGAGCAGTTCTTC. It is translated as CASWGQGAGEQFF.

This clone has only one observation. The J gene is TRBJ2-2, the V gene TRBV9, with TRBD1 as a possible D gene (6 bases). Per the germline V gene, CDR1 is SGDLS and CDR2 is YYNGEE. CDR3 size: 13 residues. V was pared by 5 bases and J by 1 base, with 6 bases between. This chain's CDR3 is CASRTGNTGELFF. CDR3 DNA: TGTGCCAGCAGGACAGGGAACACCGGGGAGCTGTTTTTT.

This rearrangement joins TRBV11-2 to TRBJ2-7, with D maybe TRBD2 (5 bases). Trimming took 1 base from V and 6 from J, leaving 10 bases between them. This CDR3 is 13 amino acids long. Germline V gives CDR1 SGHAT, CDR2 FQNNGV. The CDR3 sequence: CASSLASGIEQYF. The CDR3 DNA sequence: TGTGCCAGCAGCTTAGCCTCGGGGATCGAGCAGTACTTC.

J is TRBJ1-2 and V is TRBV5-6, with no clear D. Trimming removed 0 bases from V and 3 bases from J, with 18 bases in between. In germline, CDR1 is SGHDT, CDR2 YYEEEE. This CDR3 spans 17 amino acids. This chain's CDR3 is CASSLGTGSGLYYGYTF. DNA of the CDR3: TGTGCCAGCAGCTTGGGGACTGGTTCGGGGTTGTACTATGGCTACACCTTC. The full variable domain, in which reference TRBV5-6 and TRBJ1-2 provide the parts outside the CDR3, is DAGVTQSPTHLIKTRGQQVTLRCSPKSGHDTVSWYQQALGQGPQFIFQYYEEEERQRGNFPDRFSGHQFPNYSSELNVNALLLGDSALYLCASSLGTGSGLYYGYTFGSGTRLTVV.

The genes are TRBV6-1 and TRBJ1-2; 7 bases line up with TRBD1. Germline V gives CDR1 MNHNS, CDR2 SASEGT. The V and J ends lost 3 bases and 4 bases, in that order; junction bases with no gene match: 2. This CDR3 is built from 13 residues. CDR3 protein: CASSDRQGYGYTF. In DNA form, the CDR3 reads TGTGCCAGCAGTGACCGACAGGGCTATGGCTACACCTTC.

The chain has TRBV11-2 and TRBJ2-3; perhaps TRBD2 as D (6 bases). V gave up 5 bases and J gave up 3 bases, with 15 bases separating them. This CDR3 spans 15 amino acids. Germline loops: CDR1 SGHAT, CDR2 FQNNGV. This CDR3 reads CASSPLVGGTDTQYF. DNA for the CDR3: TGTGCCAGCAGCCCCCTAGTCGGGGGAACAGATACGCAGTATTTT. Looking up the rest from reference TRBV11-2 and TRBJ2-3 gives the full variable domain: EAGVAQSPRYKIIEKRQSVAFWCNPISGHATLYWYQQILGQGPKLLIQFQNNGVVDDSQLPKDRFSAERLKGVDSTLKIQPAKLEDSAVYLCASSPLVGGTDTQYFGPGTRLTVL.

The CDR3 region is CASSLIGTEPNYGYTF. For the CDR3, the DNA is TGTGCCAGCAGCTTAATCGGGACAGAACCAAACTATGGCTACACCTTC. V gene TRBV7-9 combines with J gene TRBJ1-2, with 7 bases identical to TRBD1. The CDR3 totals 16 residues. After removal of 2 bases from V and 2 bases from J, the junction contained 8 bases not matched to a gene. CDR1 SEHNR and CDR2 FQNEAQ come from the germline V gene (reference sequence).

This clone was observed a single time. CDR3 residues: CASSYSPRSGELFF. The CDR3 DNA is TGTGCCAGCAGTTACTCGCCGAGGTCCGGGGAGCTGTTTTTT. This chain connects TRBV6-5 to TRBJ2-2; no clear D gene. This CDR3 has 14 residues. V gave up 0 bases and J gave up 6 bases, with 8 bases separating them. Germline V gene lookup returns CDR1 MNHEY and CDR2 SVGAGI.

The chain uses TRBV10-1 and TRBJ2-6, with TRBD2 identical over 9 bases. J gave up 4 bases and V 5 bases, and 3 bases lay outside the gene matches. The germline V gene encodes CDR1 WNHNN and CDR2 SYGVQD (reference sequence). This CDR3 is 15 amino acids long. Here the CDR3 DNA reads TGCGCCAGCAGTAAAGGACTAGCGGGGGCCAACGTCCTGACTTTC. This gives the protein CASSKGLAGANVLTF.

This clone occurred many times. This sequence joins TRBV5-1 and TRBJ1-2; D is undetermined. This CDR3 is 15 amino acids long. CDR1 and CDR2 from the germline V gene are SGHRS and YFSETQ. Trimming stripped 0 bases from V and 8 bases from J, with 17 bases between. CDR3 sequence (DNA): TGCGCCAGCAGCTTGGAGGCAGCAGGTTTTGAGGGCTACACCTTC. It yields the protein CASSLEAAGFEGYTF.

The chain employs TRBV2 and TRBJ2-5, with 9 bases matching TRBD2. The J segment lost 7 bases and the V segment lost 2 bases, leaving 14 bases of the junction unmatched. The germline CDR1 and CDR2 sequences are SNHLY and FYNNEI. The length of the CDR3 is 17 residues. CDR3 DNA: TGTGCCAGCAGTGAATGGGCGGGGGGGCCTTATCGGGGGACCCAGTACTTC. As protein: CASSEWAGGPYRGTQYF.